This T cell receptor beta chain was recorded in a study of blood T cell repertoires in COVID-19. At the level of the study: The United States, Italy and Spain supplied acute and convalescent COVID-19 samples. Nucleic acid was either cDNA or gDNA, and it came from T cells, B-cell-depleted T cells, or PBMCs.

This clone is medium-sized in the sample. Per the original data handling: Amplification from reference gene primers served as the basis for estimated nucleated cell counts. The data were produced by immunoSEQ multiplex PCR, yet TCRdb's version contains in-frame clones alone and is incomplete. The V and J calls and clone size come from that table; D and trimming were worked out from the DNA. The table lists some 200,000 clones, about four fifths of them singletons. The TCR originated in a woman aged 40 to 49 with acute or convalescent COVID-19. The sample was peripheral blood.

CDR3 protein: CASSLNYGTIIEETQYF. The CDR3 DNA follows: TGTGCCAGCAGTTTAAATTATGGGACAATAATAGAAGAGACCCAGTACTTC. The chain employs TRBV28 and TRBJ2-5; D possibly corresponds to TRBD1 (6 bases). The CDR3 sequence is 17 residues long. Per the germline V gene, CDR1 is MDHEN and CDR2 is SYDVKM. The V and J ends lost 2 bases and 3 bases respectively, with 19 bases between them.